The rows below give T cell receptor beta chains drawn from one sample of a study of blood T cell repertoires in COVID-19. Measured with immunoSEQ multiplex PCR; TCRdb has only the in-frame clones, and not every one. Of 40,000 to 55,000 clones detected, 85% to 90% appear once; the ten largest clones hold 25% to 35%. The specimen sequenced was peripheral blood. The receptors stem from a human donor in a cohort sampled during active COVID-19. CDR3s include the opening cysteine and the closing phenylalanine or tryptophan. D genes are given only for firm matches. Only part of the rows carry a size: once, few, many, or a class if the clone is expanded.

-	TRBJ1-1	15	TRBV28	-	TGTGCCAGCAGTTTTTCGGGTCTTCGTAGCGCTGAAGCTTTCTTT	CASSFSGLRSAEAFF
-	TRBJ1-4	15	TRBV7-8	-	TGTGCCAGCAGCCGAGTGGGCAGTAATAATGAAAAACTGTTTTTT	CASSRVGSNNEKLFF
-	TRBJ1-4	14	TRBV27	-	TGTGCCAGCAGGTCGCCGGGGGGGAATGAAAAACTGTTTTTT	CASRSPGGNEKLFF
-	TRBJ2-3	13	TRBV3-1/TRBV3-2	-	TGTGCCAGCAGCCACACCCAGGGGGATACGCAGTATTTT	CASSHTQGDTQYF
-	TRBJ2-1	15	TRBV7-9	TRBD2	TGTGCCAGCAGCTTAGGGCCTAGCGGGTCATATGAGCAGTTCTTC	CASSLGPSGSYEQFF
-	TRBJ2-3	16	TRBV7-2	TRBD2	TGTGCCAGCAGCTTACGGGCTAGCGGGAGCCCAGATACGCAGTATTTT	CASSLRASGSPDTQYF
-	TRBJ2-1	17	TRBV4-3	TRBD2	TGCGCCAGCAGCCGCGCAGCGGGAGTTCAGACCTACAATGAGCAGTTCTTC	CASSRAAGVQTYNEQFF
-	TRBJ1-3	14	TRBV28	TRBD1	TGTGCCAGCACCCTGGACAGGGTACAAAACACCATATATTTT	CASTLDRVQNTIYF
-	TRBJ2-1	15	TRBV5-4	TRBD2	TGTGCCAGCAGCCTCGGGACTAGCGGCTACAATGAGCAGTTCTTC	CASSLGTSGYNEQFF
once	TRBJ2-1	16	TRBV6-4	TRBD1	TGTGCCAGCAGTGTGCCTGGGACAGGGGGGTACAATGAGCAGTTCTTC	CASSVPGTGGYNEQFF
-	TRBJ1-6	14	TRBV9	TRBD1	TGTGCCAGCAGCGTCCGGGACAGTAATTCACCCCTCCACTTT	CASSVRDSNSPLHF
-	TRBJ1-6	17	TRBV4-1	-	TGCGCCAGCAGCCAAGATGAGTTTAGCGACTATAATTCACCCCTCCACTTT	CASSQDEFSDYNSPLHF
once	TRBJ1-1	15	TRBV5-6	TRBD1	TGTGCCAGCAGCCCCCTGGACAGGGTGAACACTGAAGCTTTCTTT	CASSPLDRVNTEAFF
-	TRBJ1-2	19	TRBV21-1	-	TGTGCCAGCAGCAAATGGGGAGGGACAGGGGGGGCAGCTAACTATGGCTACACCTTC	CASSKWGGTGGAANYGYTF
-	TRBJ1-5	13	TRBV6-5	TRBD1	TGTGCCAGCAGCCAGGGGGCTTTGCAGCCCCAGCATTTT	CASSQGALQPQHF
-	TRBJ1-4	13	TRBV4-1	-	TGCGCCAGCAGCCACCCTAACGGGGAAAAACTGTTTTTT	CASSHPNGEKLFF
many	TRBJ1-2	15	TRBV28	-	TGTGCCAGCAGTTTATTGAGTCCCCAGGGCGATGGCTACACCTTC	CASSLLSPQGDGYTF
-	TRBJ1-1	17	TRBV4-1	-	TGCGCCAGCAGCCATGGGGGGTTGGGTGGCGGGAACACTGAAGCTTTCTTT	CASSHGGLGGGNTEAFF
-	TRBJ2-5	16	TRBV21-1	-	TGTGCCAGCAGCAAGGGGACTAGCGGGGGAGAAGAGACCCAGTACTTC	CASSKGTSGGEETQYF
-	TRBJ1-1	13	TRBV18	-	TGTGCCAGCTCACCACAAGAACAAACTGAAGCTTTCTTT	CASSPQEQTEAFF
-	TRBJ2-2	15	TRBV6-6	-	TGTGCCAGCAGGGTCCGAGACAGCTTCTCCGGGGAGCTGTTTTTT	CASRVRDSFSGELFF
-	TRBJ1-2	15	TRBV4-1	TRBD1	TGCGCCAGCAGCCAGACTTGGACAGGGTTAGGAGGCTACACCTTC	CASSQTWTGLGGYTF
-	TRBJ2-5	15	TRBV5-6	TRBD2	TGTGCCAGTAGGGTAGCGGGGGCCCCACAAGAGACCCAGTACTTC	CASRVAGAPQETQYF
-	TRBJ2-1	13	TRBV11-2	-	TGTGCCAGCAGCTTAGCCGGTCAGGGTGAGCAGTTCTTC	CASSLAGQGEQFF
-	TRBJ2-1	14	TRBV5-1	-	TGCGCCAGCAGCTCACAGGGTTCCTACAATGAGCAGTTCTTC	CASSSQGSYNEQFF
few	TRBJ2-1	17	TRBV6-2/TRBV6-3	TRBD2	TGTGCCAGCAGTTACAGTCCTACTAGCGGCATTTACAATGAGCAGTTCTTC	CASSYSPTSGIYNEQFF
few	TRBJ2-3	15	TRBV27	-	TGTGCCAGCAGTTCCTTTCGAGCTAGCACAGATACGCAGTATTTT	CASSSFRASTDTQYF